The 21 T cell receptor beta chains given below trace back to one sample, sequenced in a study of blood T cell repertoires in COVID-19. Assay used: immunoSEQ multiplex PCR; TCRdb lists only in-frame clones, some missing. The sample includes 300,000 or so clones, roughly 90% of them seen just once. The specimen sequenced was PBMCs or T cells enriched from blood (not recorded which). The source is a woman aged 45-60 years who had been exposed to COVID-19.

This clone was recorded only once. The rearrangement joins TRBV7-2 to TRBJ2-7; perhaps TRBD2 as D (6 bases). The CDR3 covers 13 residues. Germline CDR1 reads SGHTA; CDR2 reads FQGNSA. V gave up 5 bases and J gave up 4 bases, with 12 bases separating them. The CDR3 bases are TGTGCCAGCAGCCGCGGGACGGAATACGAGCAGTACTTC. It is translated as CASSRGTEYEQYF.

The chain links TRBV15 to TRBJ1-2; no clear D. The V end lost 0 bases, the J end lost 4 bases, and 9 bases lay between the germline ends. The CDR3 extends over 14 amino acids. Germline V gene lookup returns CDR1 LNHNV and CDR2 YYDKDF (reference sequence). CDR3 coding DNA: TGTGCCACCAGCAGAGAGGTGGTCGGCTATGGCTACACCTTC. This translates into CATSREVVGYGYTF.

The chain employs TRBV10-3 and TRBJ2-2, with 7 bases fitting TRBD1. Per germline, CDR1 ENHRY and CDR2 SYGVKD. The J segment lost 4 bases and the V segment lost 4 bases, leaving 6 bases of the junction unmatched. This CDR3 comprises 15 residues. Here the CDR3 DNA reads TGTGCCATCAGTGTTGAGGGGGCGAGCACCGGGGAGCTGTTTTTT. Amino acids: CAISVEGASTGELFF.

The rearrangement joins TRBV30 to TRBJ1-1; 7 nucleotides match TRBD1. This CDR3 has 15 amino acids. With 8 bases clipped from V and 0 bases from J, the junction kept 12 bases outside the gene matches. CDR1 GTSNPN and CDR2 SVGIG come from the germline V gene (reference sequence). The DNA of the CDR3 is TGTGCCGGAGCTAAACAGGGGAACTTGAACACTGAAGCTTTCTTT. It encodes CAGAKQGNLNTEAFF.

This chain connects TRBV7-2 to TRBJ1-6; D not resolved. V lost 1 base and J lost 0, with 4 bases in between. CDR3 size: 15 residues. The V gene's germline CDR1 is SGHTA and CDR2 FQGNSA. CDR3 sequence: CASSLDSSYNSPLHF. As DNA, the CDR3 is TGTGCCAGCAGCTTAGATAGCTCCTATAATTCACCCCTCCACTTT.

The chain is built from TRBV5-4 and TRBJ1-3; no definite D call. Trimming left V 3 bases short and J 0 bases short, with 13 bases between. The germline CDR1 and CDR2 sequences are SGHNT and YYREEE (reference sequence). This CDR3 comprises 16 residues. The DNA of the CDR3 is TGTGCCAGCAGCTCCGAGGTAGGGAGCTCTGGAAACACCATATATTTT. As protein: CASSSEVGSSGNTIYF.

The V gene is TRBV6-1, the J gene TRBJ1-2; D is ambiguous. Germline CDR1 is MNHNS and CDR2 is SASEGT. Deletions cut 2 bases from V and 5 bases from J, with 15 bases between. The CDR3 has 15 residues. Here the CDR3 DNA reads TGTGCCAGCAGTGAATCCAGGTCGGTCTTTTATGGCTACACCTTC. Translating gives CASSESRSVFYGYTF.

The rearrangement joins TRBV3-1 (or the pseudogene TRBV3-2) to TRBJ2-1; tentative D call: TRBD1 (6 bases). Per the germline V gene, CDR1 is LGHDT and CDR2 is YNNKEL (reference sequence). This CDR3 spans 14 amino acids. Trimming pared 6 bases from V and 9 bases from J, leaving 18 bases between. The CDR3 coding sequence is TGTGCCAGCAGTCTATATCAGGAACAGGGTGAGCAGTTCTTC. It translates to CASSLYQEQGEQFF.

The CDR3 spells CASSLGTDRYEQYF. The CDR3 DNA follows: TGCGCCAGCAGCTTGGGTACAGACCGATACGAGCAGTACTTC. V and J are TRBV5-1 and TRBJ2-7, with D unclear. The CDR3 totals 14 residues. Germline V gene data show CDR1 as SGHRS and CDR2 as YFSETQ. The germline V and J ends were trimmed by 0 bases and 4 bases, with 11 bases remaining between them.

This chain connects TRBV5-1 to TRBJ2-1, with 13 bases lining up with TRBD2. J lost 9 bases, V lost 4 bases, and 4 bases had no gene match. Germline V CDR1 and CDR2: SGHRS, YFSETQ. CDR3 length: 14 amino acids. The CDR3 DNA reads as TGCGCCAGCAGCACTAGCGGGGGGGCCACTGAGCAGTTCTTC. This encodes CASSTSGGATEQFF.

The chain links TRBV6-5 to TRBJ1-6; possible D gene TRBD1, 5 bases. Germline CDR1 and CDR2: MNHEY and SVGAGI. Trimming removed 6 bases at V and 8 bases at J, with 11 bases between. CDR3 length: 13 residues. The CDR3 region is CASRTASDSPLHF. Here the CDR3 DNA reads TGTGCCAGCAGGACAGCCTCCGATTCACCCCTCCACTTT.

DNA for the CDR3: TGTGCCAGCAGTACGACATCTAACTATGGCTACACCTTC. Encoded protein: CASSTTSNYGYTF. The chain couples TRBV2 to TRBJ1-2; D is unclear. Germline lookup yields CDR1 SNHLY and CDR2 FYNNEI. Trimming removed 5 bases from V and 0 bases from J, with 7 bases in between. The CDR3 loop spans 13 amino acids.

This chain links TRBV28 with TRBJ2-7; D is possibly TRBD2 (6 bases). CDR1 MDHEN and CDR2 SYDVKM come from the germline V gene. Trimming stripped 3 bases from V and 5 bases from J, with 17 bases between. The CDR3 has 15 amino acids. DNA for the CDR3: TGTGCCAGCAGTTTGAGGGTCGGGGGTCCTAACGAGCAGTACTTC. Its translation: CASSLRVGGPNEQYF.

The chain has TRBV3-1 (or the pseudogene TRBV3-2) and TRBJ2-7; 9 nucleotides agree with TRBD2. V was clipped by 4 bases and J by 7 bases; unmatched bases: 11. The CDR3 has 15 residues. The germline CDR1 and CDR2 sequences are LGHDT and YNNKEL (reference sequence). This chain's CDR3 is CASSLAGGPWWEQYF. CDR3 DNA: TGTGCCAGCAGCCTCGCGGGGGGGCCTTGGTGGGAGCAGTACTTC.

CDR3 sequence: CASSSGPGNTIYF. In nucleotides, the CDR3 is TGTGCCAGTAGTTCTGGGCCTGGAAACACCATATATTTT. V is TRBV19 and J is TRBJ1-3; no clear D. The V and J ends lost 5 bases and 2 bases respectively, with 7 bases between them. The CDR3 contains 13 residues. From germline, CDR1 is LNHDA and CDR2 SQIVND (reference sequence).

Here the CDR3 DNA reads TGTGCCAGCAGTTACACCGGGACAGGCTGGAACACTGAAGCTTTCTTT. Amino acid sequence: CASSYTGTGWNTEAFF. The gene calls are TRBV6-2 or TRBV6-3 and TRBJ1-1; 8 bases agree with TRBD1. The CDR3 extends over 16 amino acids. Germline CDR1 and CDR2: MNHEY and SVGEGT. V gave up 2 bases and J gave up 1 base; unmatched junction bases: 6.

The rearrangement links TRBV28 to TRBJ2-7; 7 bases are a match to TRBD2. CDR3 length: 17 amino acids. V dropped 5 bases and J dropped 2; count of bases not matched to a gene: 15. CDR1 and CDR2 from the germline V gene are MDHEN and SYDVKM. The CDR3 loop is CASSGGGQGKHAYEQYF. As DNA, the CDR3 is TGTGCCAGCAGTGGGGGGGGTCAGGGAAAACATGCCTACGAGCAGTACTTC.

The rearrangement uses TRBV27 and TRBJ1-1; weak D call: TRBD1 (5 bases). The CDR3 length is 17 residues. With 5 bases removed from V and 4 bases from J, the gap between germline ends came to 23 bases. Germline V gene sequence: CDR1 MNHEY, CDR2 SMNVEV (reference sequence). The CDR3 loop reads CASSAQLGTGVSTEAFF. The DNA for the CDR3 is TGTGCCAGCAGTGCCCAGTTAGGGACGGGAGTTTCCACTGAAGCTTTCTTT.

V is TRBV2 and J is TRBJ2-1, with TRBD2 as a possible D gene (6 bases). This CDR3 is 16 amino acids long. In germline, CDR1 is SNHLY, CDR2 FYNNEI. The ends were cut back, 6 bases at V and 6 bases at J, with 21 bases in the middle. The CDR3 spells CASRKTSLPLSNEQFF. DNA of the CDR3: TGTGCCAGCAGAAAAACTAGCCTCCCCTTAAGCAATGAGCAGTTCTTC.

V and J are TRBV11-2 and TRBJ2-7; 9 nucleotides align to TRBD2. V was pared by 1 base and J by 4 bases, with 8 bases of the junction left unmatched. Per the germline V gene, CDR1 is SGHAT and CDR2 is FQNNGV. The CDR3 extends over 16 amino acids. CDR3 sequence reads: CASSLVSGGGAYEQYF. The CDR3 DNA reads as TGTGCCAGCAGCTTAGTTTCTGGCGGGGGGGCTTACGAGCAGTACTTC.

V is TRBV7-9 and J is TRBJ1-4; 9 bases line up with TRBD1. The germline V gene has CDR1 SEHNR and CDR2 FQNEAQ (reference sequence). V trimming: 5 bases; J trimming: 7 bases; junction bases outside the gene matches: 8. This CDR3 has 15 amino acids. The CDR3 DNA is TGTGCCAGCAGCCCCGGGACAGGGAAAGGTGAAAAACTGTTTTTT. This encodes CASSPGTGKGEKLFF.